This is a list of T cell receptor beta chains from one sample in a study of cytomegalovirus exposure and HLA in healthy donors. Only in-frame clones appear in the TCRdb table, and some are missing; sequencing was by immunoSEQ multiplex PCR. The sample records 150,000 to 200,000 clones, about 82% being singletons. The specimen sequenced was PBMCs. The receptors here all came from a woman under 30 in good health and CMV-seronegative. Each CDR3 is given with its conserved first and last residue. A D gene is named only where the DNA matches it firmly. Some rows mark clone size as missing; the rest say once, few, many or name a class of expanded clone.

>once|TRBV19|TRBJ1-5|NA
TGTGCCAGTAGTATCTTAGCTGGATATAGCAATCAGCCCCAGCATTTT
CASSILAGYSNQPQHF
>NA|TRBV29-1|TRBJ1-2|NA
TGCAGCGTTGATTCCCCAGGGTTCGGCGGCTACACCTTC
CSVDSPGFGGYTF
>NA|TRBV9|TRBJ2-7|TRBD1
TGTGCCAGCAGCAGCACCGGGACAGGGGGCAACGAGCAGTACTTC
CASSSTGTGGNEQYF
>NA|TRBV10-2|TRBJ2-7|TRBD2
TGCGCCAGCAGTGGACAGACCGGGGGGTACGAGCAGTACTTC
CASSGQTGGYEQYF
>NA|TRBV4-1|TRBJ2-1|TRBD2
TGCGCCAGCAGCCCTAGAGCGGGGCTCTACAATGAGCAGTTCTTC
CASSPRAGLYNEQFF
>NA|TRBV2|TRBJ1-1|NA
TGTGCCAGCAGTAATACAGTGAACACTGAAGCTTTCTTT
CASSNTVNTEAFF
>NA|TRBV5-8|TRBJ1-1|NA
TGTGCCAGCAGCTTGGATGCCAGGGGAAGGGCTTTCTTT
CASSLDARGRAFF
>NA|TRBV7-6|TRBJ2-1|NA
TGTGCCAGCAGCTTAGGGGCGGCGGGGTGGCAGTTCTTC
CASSLGAAGWQFF
>few|TRBV5-1|TRBJ2-7|NA
TGCGCCAGCAGCTTGGGACAACCCTCCTACGAGCAGTACTTC
CASSLGQPSYEQYF
>once|TRBV7-8|TRBJ1-1|NA
TGTGCCAGCAGCTTAGCACGGTTGAACACTGAAGCTTTCTTT
CASSLARLNTEAFF
>NA|TRBV9|TRBJ1-2|NA
TGTGCCAGCAGCACAAGACTCCGGGACATCTATGGCTACACCTTC
CASSTRLRDIYGYTF
>few|TRBV5-1|TRBJ2-7|TRBD1
TGCGCCAGCAGCGTCACAGGGGCCGAGCAGTACTTC
CASSVTGAEQYF
>NA|TRBV6-1|TRBJ1-6|TRBD1
TGTGCCAGCAGTTCGACAGGGGGCCTTTCACCCCTCCACTTT
CASSSTGGLSPLHF
>NA|TRBV29-1|TRBJ1-2|NA
TGCAGCGTTGCCCACCGGGGCGGGCAGGGGAACGGCTACACCTTC
CSVAHRGGQGNGYTF
>NA|TRBV11-2|TRBJ1-6|NA
TGTGCCAGCAGCGCCGAAGGGGGGGGTCTGGTCTATAATTCACCCCTCCACTTT
CASSAEGGGLVYNSPLHF
>NA|TRBV18|TRBJ2-3|NA
TGTGCCAGCTCACCAGGGGGCAGAGATACGCAGTATTTT
CASSPGGRDTQYF
>NA|TRBV5-5|TRBJ1-1|NA
TGTGCCAGCAGCCCACCCACCGGGGGTCTAGAAGCTTTCTTT
CASSPPTGGLEAFF
>NA|TRBV2|TRBJ1-5|TRBD1
TGTGCCAGCAGGTCGGGACAGATCAATCAGCCCCAGCATTTT
CASRSGQINQPQHF
>NA|TRBV5-3|TRBJ2-7|NA
TGTGCCAGAAGCTTCCACAGGGCAATACAGTACTTC
CARSFHRAIQYF
>NA|TRBV4-1|TRBJ1-5|TRBD1
TGCGCCAGCAGACCGGACAGGGTTAGCAATCAGCCCCAGCATTTT
CASRPDRVSNQPQHF
>NA|TRBV19|TRBJ1-1|TRBD1
TGTGCCAGTAGTATAGTGGTATCACACCGGACAGGGGGACGAGAAGCTTTCTTT
CASSIVVSHRTGGREAFF
>NA|TRBV28|TRBJ1-1|TRBD1
TGTGCCAGCAGTTTTGGTCCCACAGGGGGCGATGAAGCTTTCTTT
CASSFGPTGGDEAFF
>NA|TRBV7-9|TRBJ1-2|TRBD1
TGTGCCAGCAGCTTAACACCCGGGACAGGGGTTGAAGGTGGCTACACCTTC
CASSLTPGTGVEGGYTF
>few|TRBV15|TRBJ2-7|NA
TGTGCCACCAGGGCGGGAACATCCTACGAGCAGTACTTC
CATRAGTSYEQYF
>NA|TRBV5-1|TRBJ2-7|TRBD2
TGCGCCAGCAGCGATGGGACTAGCGACTACGAGCAGTACTTC
CASSDGTSDYEQYF
>NA|TRBV5-1|TRBJ2-7|TRBD2
TGCGCCAGCAGCTTGTTGGCTAGCGGCGAGCAGTACTTC
CASSLLASGEQYF
>few|TRBV4-1|TRBJ1-2|NA
TGCGCCAGCAGCCAAGATACCGGGATCTATGGCTACACCTTC
CASSQDTGIYGYTF
>NA|TRBV25-1|TRBJ1-2|NA
TGTGCCAGCAGTGAATTGAGAGGTGAAGGAGTAGACTATGGCTACACCTTC
CASSELRGEGVDYGYTF
>NA|TRBV6-5|TRBJ1-1|NA
TGTGCCAGCAGCCCCCGGGGGGAGGGGAACACTGAAGCTTTCTTT
CASSPRGEGNTEAFF
>NA|TRBV29-1|TRBJ2-3|NA
TGCAGCGTTGAAGACAGGGTCCCAGATACGCAGTATTTT
CSVEDRVPDTQYF
>once|TRBV4-2|TRBJ1-1|TRBD1
TGTGCCAGCAGGATAGGGGGCACGAACACTGAAGCTTTCTTT
CASRIGGTNTEAFF
>NA|TRBV7-9|TRBJ1-2|NA
TGTGCCAGCAGCTCAGTATTTGGACAGAACTATGGCTACACCTTC
CASSSVFGQNYGYTF
>NA|TRBV9|TRBJ2-1|NA
TGTGCCAGCAGCGTACACGGTTCAAACAATGAGCAGTTCTTC
CASSVHGSNNEQFF
>NA|TRBV27|TRBJ2-7|NA
TGTGCCAGCAGCTATAAAACTTTCTACGAGCAGTACTTC
CASSYKTFYEQYF
>NA|TRBV30|TRBJ1-2|NA
TGTGCCTGGCGCAGGAAGACTAACTATGGCTACACCTTC
CAWRRKTNYGYTF
>NA|TRBV11-2|TRBJ2-7|TRBD1
TGTGCCAGCAGCACCCGGACAGGGCATCCCTACGAGCAGTACTTC
CASSTRTGHPYEQYF
>NA|TRBV5-1|TRBJ2-1|TRBD2
TGCGCCAGCAGCCCAGGACTAGCGGGGGGGCCTTCGGTTTTCTTCTTC
CASSPGLAGGPSVFFF
>NA|TRBV19|TRBJ1-2|TRBD1
TGTGCCAGTAGTAACGGACAGGGGATTTCGTCTGGCTACACCTTC
CASSNGQGISSGYTF
>few|TRBV5-1|TRBJ1-2|NA
TGCGCCAGCAGCTTGGACACCTATGGCTACACCTTC
CASSLDTYGYTF
>NA|TRBV5-1|TRBJ2-7|TRBD2
TGCGCCAGCAGCAGAAAGACTAGCGGGGGATACGAGCAGTACTTC
CASSRKTSGGYEQYF
>NA|TRBV25-1|TRBJ1-2|TRBD1
TGTGCCAGCAGAGAGGACAGGGGTGATGGCTACACCTTC
CASREDRGDGYTF
>NA|TRBV11-3|TRBJ2-3|NA
TGTGCCAGCAGCTCCCGGGAATCGGGGACAGATACGCAGTATTTT
CASSSRESGTDTQYF
>NA|TRBV10-3|TRBJ2-2|TRBD1
TGTGCCACCAAGACAGGGGGCGCGAACACCGGGGAGCTGTTTTTT
CATKTGGANTGELFF
>NA|TRBV12-5|TRBJ2-2|NA
TGTGCTAGTGGCCCGCCTTCGGTTTTCACCGGGGAGCTGTTTTTT
CASGPPSVFTGELFF
>NA|TRBV11-2|TRBJ2-1|TRBD1
TGTGCCAGCAGCTGGACAGGGTTCGATGAGCAGTTCTTC
CASSWTGFDEQFF